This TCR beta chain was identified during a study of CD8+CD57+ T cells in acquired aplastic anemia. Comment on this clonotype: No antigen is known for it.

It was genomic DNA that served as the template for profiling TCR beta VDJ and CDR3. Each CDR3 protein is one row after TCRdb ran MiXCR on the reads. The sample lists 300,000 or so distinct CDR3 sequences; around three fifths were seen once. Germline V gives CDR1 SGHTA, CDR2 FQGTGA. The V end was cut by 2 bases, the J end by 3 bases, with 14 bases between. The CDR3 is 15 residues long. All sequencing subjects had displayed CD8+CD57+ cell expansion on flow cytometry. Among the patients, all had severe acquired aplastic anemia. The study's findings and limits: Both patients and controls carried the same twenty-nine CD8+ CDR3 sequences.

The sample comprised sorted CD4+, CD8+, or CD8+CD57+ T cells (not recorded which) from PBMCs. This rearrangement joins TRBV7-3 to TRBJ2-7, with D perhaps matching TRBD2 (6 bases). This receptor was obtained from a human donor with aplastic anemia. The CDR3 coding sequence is TGTGCCAGCAGCTTAGCGTGGGGGGTATACTACGAGCAGTACTTC. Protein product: CASSLAWGVYYEQYF.